Below are 28 T cell receptor beta chains sequenced from a single sample in a study of a mutant IDH1 vaccine in newly diagnosed glioma (dated by TCRdb to the early 2020s). The time point label of this sample denotes: week 47, end of study. Each vaccine dose was 300 ug of a 20-mer mutant IDH1 peptide in Montanide, given subcutaneously with topical imiquimod. The antigens for these receptors are not known. Library preparation employed the immunoSEQ multiplex PCR assay. TCRdb's version of the immuneACCESS table is confined to in-frame rearrangements and falls short of the full clone set. An unresolved V gene accounts for under half of the shortfall where checked; the remainder is of unknown origin. For this sample there are approximately 100,000 clones; approximately 89% appear just once. The top ten clonotypes cover around 0.77% of the sample. The sample was PBMCs, taken from a glioma patient whose treatment included an IDH1 peptide vaccine. The receptors stem from a woman aged 45-59 years with glioma.

The V and J genes are TRBV27 and TRBJ2-3; 12 bases fit TRBD2. This CDR3 spans 15 amino acids. Germline V gives CDR1 MNHEY, CDR2 SMNVEV (reference sequence). The V and J ends lost 5 bases and 3 bases, in that order; junction bases with no gene match: 3. The CDR3 sequence is CASSLTSGRTDTQYF. CDR3 nucleotide sequence: TGTGCCAGCAGTCTGACTAGCGGGAGAACAGATACGCAGTATTTT.

The chain has TRBV28 and TRBJ2-3; 14 nucleotides match TRBD2. Germline V gene data show CDR1 as MDHEN and CDR2 as SYDVKM. Trimming removed 4 bases from V and 6 bases from J; junction bases left unmatched: 9. CDR3 size: 17 residues. The CDR3 loop is CASSSGGLAGGADTQYF. CDR3 DNA: TGTGCCAGCAGTTCGGGTGGACTAGCGGGAGGAGCGGATACGCAGTATTTT. Full variable domain (remainder filled in from reference TRBV28 and TRBJ2-3): DVKVTQSSRYLVKRTGEKVFLECVQDMDHENMFWYRQDPGLGLRLIYFSYDVKMKEKGDIPEGYSVSREKKERFSLILESASTNQTSMYLCASSSGGLAGGADTQYFGPGTRLTVL.

The rearrangement joins TRBV6-1 to TRBJ1-5, with D perhaps matching TRBD1 (5 bases). Between the trimmed V and J ends, which lost 8 bases and 7 bases, there was a span of 18 bases. From germline, CDR1 is MNHNS and CDR2 SASEGT. CDR3 length: 14 amino acids. In DNA, the CDR3 is TGTGCCAGCTTGGGGGGGAAGCCTGAGCAGCCCCAGCATTTT. Encoded protein: CASLGGKPEQPQHF.

The V and J genes are TRBV18 and TRBJ2-7, with D perhaps TRBD1 or TRBD2 (5 bases each). The germline CDR1 and CDR2 sequences are KGHSH and LQKENI. CDR3 length equals 17 residues. V gave up 1 base and J gave up 2 bases, with 18 bases separating them. CDR3 DNA sequence: TGTGCCAGCTCACCACTGCCATCTGCCGGGACCCCCTACGAGCAGTACTTC. Translating it yields CASSPLPSAGTPYEQYF.

The chain links TRBV7-3 to TRBJ2-1; a possible D gene is TRBD2 (5 bases). Trimming removed 0 bases at V and 2 bases at J, with 5 bases between. The CDR3 extends over 14 amino acids. Germline CDR1 and CDR2: SGHTA and FQGTGA. DNA of the CDR3: TGTGCCAGCAGCTTAACGGGAGCCTACAATGAGCAGTTCTTC. Translated: CASSLTGAYNEQFF.

The rearrangement joins TRBV7-9 to TRBJ2-1, with TRBD2 identical over 11 bases. The CDR3 consists of 15 residues. The germline CDR1 and CDR2 sequences are SEHNR and FQNEAQ (reference sequence). J was trimmed by 9 bases and V by 5 bases; bases with no gene match: 9. This chain's CDR3 is CASSATSGRATEQFF. CDR3 in DNA: TGTGCCAGCAGCGCAACTAGCGGGAGAGCGACTGAGCAGTTCTTC. Combining the CDR3 with reference TRBV7-9 and TRBJ2-1 gives the whole variable domain DTGVSQNPRHKITKRGQNVTFRCDPISEHNRLYWYRQTLGQGPEFLTYFQNEAQLEKSRLLSDRFSAERPKGSFSTLEIQRTEQGDSAMYLCASSATSGRATEQFFGPGTRLTVL.

The chain links TRBV7-9 to TRBJ1-6; 8 bases fit TRBD1. CDR1 is SEHNR and CDR2 is FQNEAQ in the germline V gene (reference sequence). The CDR3 runs 16 residues. Trimming took 5 bases from V and 6 from J; bases not matched to a gene: 9. CDR3 in DNA: TGTGCCAGCAGCCCCACCTGGGGACAGGTTAATTCACCCCTCCACTTT. Translated, it gives CASSPTWGQVNSPLHF.

The J gene is TRBJ2-1, the V gene TRBV10-1; 12 bases align to TRBD2. CDR1 is WNHNN and CDR2 is SYGVQD in the germline V gene (reference sequence). V was clipped by 4 bases and J by 5 bases; unmatched bases: 12. This CDR3 is built from 18 residues. CDR3 coding DNA: TGCGCCAGCAGTGGCCGTTCTAGCGGGAGGGCCTGGCACAATGAGCAGTTCTTC. Encoded protein: CASSGRSSGRAWHNEQFF.

The rearrangement joins TRBV18 to TRBJ2-5; D is uncertain. The V and J ends lost 8 bases and 0 bases respectively, with 10 bases between them. CDR3 length: 13 residues. Germline V CDR1 and CDR2: KGHSH, LQKENI. This CDR3 is CASGPAYQETQYF. DNA of the CDR3: TGTGCCAGCGGTCCGGCCTACCAAGAGACCCAGTACTTC.

V gene TRBV29-1 combines with J gene TRBJ2-1; D is unclear. V lost 1 base and J lost 4, with 11 bases in between. The CDR3 runs to 14 residues. Germline V gives CDR1 SQVTM, CDR2 ANQGSEA. This CDR3 reads CSVEVAELYNEQFF. The CDR3 nucleotides are TGCAGCGTTGAAGTGGCTGAACTGTACAATGAGCAGTTCTTC.

In the case of this clone: At one end, the junction sequence differs from germline, possibly due to a read error. Additional DNA sequences in this sample encode the identical CDR3. This sequence joins TRBV9 and TRBJ2-5; weak D call: TRBD1 (7 bases). The CDR3 sequence is 14 residues long. Germline V gene lookup returns CDR1 SGDLS and CDR2 YYNGEE. The DNA of the CDR3 is TGTGCCAGCAGCGTAGGAGGGGGCCGGGAGACTCAGTACTTC. Encoded protein: CASSVGGGRETQYF. Based on the CDR3 plus reference TRBV9 and TRBJ2-5, the full variable domain is DSGVTQTPKHLITATGQRVTLRCSPRSGDLSVYWYQQSLDQGLQFLIQYYNGEERAKGNILERFSAQQFPDLHSELNLSSLELGDSALYFCASSVGGGRETQYFGPGTRLLVL.

The chain joins TRBV18 to TRBJ2-7, with TRBD2 identical over 11 bases. The germline CDR1 and CDR2 sequences are KGHSH and LQKENI. This CDR3 is 15 amino acids long. V was pared by 4 bases and J by 0 bases, with 2 bases of the junction left unmatched. The CDR3 here is CASSLGLAGSYEQYF. Here the CDR3 DNA reads TGTGCCAGCTCACTTGGACTAGCGGGCTCCTACGAGCAGTACTTC.

The chain combines TRBV5-1 with TRBJ2-1; TRBD2 is a possible D gene (6 bases). V was cut by 4 bases and J by 5 bases, with 10 bases left in between. This CDR3 spans 13 amino acids. Per the germline V gene, CDR1 is SGHRS and CDR2 is YFSETQ. The CDR3 sequence is CASSARGDNEQFF. The CDR3 DNA reads as TGCGCCAGCAGCGCGCGGGGAGACAATGAGCAGTTCTTC.

This chain connects TRBV19 to TRBJ2-3, with TRBD2 identical over 10 bases. This CDR3 contains 15 residues. Looked up from germline, CDR1 is LNHDA and CDR2 is SQIVND (reference sequence). J lost 2 bases, V lost 2 bases, and 1 base had no gene match. In DNA, the CDR3 is TGTGCCAGTAGTATACTAGCGGGAGACACAGATACGCAGTATTTT. As protein: CASSILAGDTDTQYF.

This chain joins TRBV5-8 and TRBJ2-1; D not resolved. The CDR3 contains 11 residues. Per germline, CDR1 SGHTS and CDR2 YDEGEE. V gave up 6 bases and J gave up 9 bases, with 10 bases separating them. The CDR3 nucleotides read TGTGCCAGCAACCAGGCGGCTGAGCAGTTCTTC. This sequence encodes CASNQAAEQFF.

The chain employs TRBV5-6 and TRBJ2-7; a weak D match, TRBD2 (7 bases). The germline gives CDR1 SGHDT, CDR2 YYEEEE. V lost 4 bases to trimming and J lost 6 bases, with 11 bases between them. The CDR3 is made up of 12 amino acids. CDR3 amino acids: CASSMGGAEQYF. In DNA, the CDR3 is TGTGCCAGCAGCATGGGGGGGGCCGAGCAGTACTTC.

In its sample, this clone was seen once. J is TRBJ1-1 and V is TRBV10-1; D is ambiguous. This CDR3 region has 13 residues. Germline V gene lookup returns CDR1 WNHNN and CDR2 SYGVQD (reference sequence). V gave up 2 bases and J gave up 7 bases, with 11 bases separating them. CDR3 sequence (DNA): TGCGCCAGCAGTGAGACAGCTATAAGTGAAGCTTTCTTT. Amino acids: CASSETAISEAFF.

This clone has more than one count but fewer than ten. The V gene is TRBV6-5, the J gene TRBJ1-2; maybe TRBD1 (5 bases). The CDR3 runs to 15 residues. V shed 10 bases and J shed 6 bases, with 24 bases lying between them. CDR1 is MNHEY, CDR2 SVGAGI, per germline. The CDR3 is CATHPGTYGEDGYTF. CDR3 bases: TGTGCCACCCACCCCGGGACCTACGGGGAGGATGGCTACACCTTC.

This chain joins TRBV19 and TRBJ2-1, with D possibly being TRBD1 or TRBD2 (5 bases each). Germline V gene data show CDR1 as LNHDA and CDR2 as SQIVND (reference sequence). The CDR3 contains 15 residues. The V and J ends lost 3 bases and 8 bases respectively, with 17 bases between them. The CDR3 sequence: CASSIEASRGDEQFF. The CDR3 DNA sequence: TGTGCCAGTAGTATTGAAGCGAGCAGAGGGGATGAGCAGTTCTTC.

The chain has TRBV14 and TRBJ1-4; D is unclear. The V end was cut by 4 bases, the J end by 8 bases, with 11 bases between. The length of the CDR3 is 13 residues. Germline loops: CDR1 SGHDN, CDR2 FVKESK. CDR3 residues: CASSPLGGEKLFF. The DNA of the CDR3 is TGTGCCAGCAGCCCCCTCGGTGGAGAAAAACTGTTTTTT. Filled out from reference TRBV14 and TRBJ1-4, the complete variable domain reads EAGVTQFPSHSVIEKGQTVTLRCDPISGHDNLYWYRRVMGKEIKFLLHFVKESKQDESGMPNNRFLAERTGGTYSTLKVQPAELEDSGVYFCASSPLGGEKLFFGSGTQLSVL.

CDR3 nucleotides: TGTGCCATCAGTGGGAGTGGGACTCCGAAACCCTATGGCTACACCTTC. Residues: CAISGSGTPKPYGYTF. The chain employs TRBV10-3 and TRBJ1-2; possibly TRBD1 for D (5 bases). Trimming took 4 bases from V and 4 from J, leaving 19 bases between them. Germline CDR1 ENHRY, CDR2 SYGVKD. The CDR3 has 16 amino acids.

The J gene is TRBJ1-1, the V gene TRBV28; 9 bases map to TRBD1. J lost 11 bases, V lost 3 bases, and 7 bases had no gene match. CDR1 MDHEN and CDR2 SYDVKM come from the germline V gene. CDR3 length equals 13 residues. DNA of the CDR3: TGTGCCAGCAGTTTGGGTAGGGACAGGGAGGCTTTCTTT. Protein: CASSLGRDREAFF.

This chain links TRBV29-1 with TRBJ2-7, with TRBD2 as a possible D gene (6 bases). The CDR3 has 15 residues. CDR1 SQVTM and CDR2 ANQGSEA come from the germline V gene. The V and J ends lost 4 bases and 4 bases respectively, with 20 bases between them. In nucleotides, the CDR3 is TGCAGCGTTGGATACCGGAGGGAGCCACAATACGAGCAGTACTTC. Translation: CSVGYRREPQYEQYF.

CDR3: CASSLRGQSNEQFF. The CDR3 region has the DNA TGTGCCAGCAGCTTAAGGGGGCAGTCGAATGAGCAGTTCTTC. The J gene is TRBJ2-1, the V gene TRBV11-2; 7 bases fit TRBD1. V lost 2 bases, J lost 7 bases, and 5 bases stayed unmatched. Per germline, CDR1 SGHAT and CDR2 FQNNGV. The CDR3 consists of 14 residues.

V usage is TRBV9 and J usage is TRBJ1-4; D call uncertain. Germline CDR1 is SGDLS and CDR2 is YYNGEE. This CDR3 contains 16 residues. V was cut by 2 bases and J by 0 bases, with 11 bases left in between. CDR3 bases: TGTGCCAGCAGCGTGGGTGGAGTTGCAACTAATGAAAAACTGTTTTTT. This codes for CASSVGGVATNEKLFF.

This clone has only a few counts. This chain links TRBV9 with TRBJ2-1; 11 nucleotides line up with TRBD2. Germline CDR1 SGDLS, CDR2 YYNGEE. CDR3 length equals 15 residues. Trimming cost V 0 bases and J 8 bases; bases outside gene matches: 4. CDR3 amino acids: CASSVELAGADEQFF. The CDR3 DNA is TGTGCCAGCAGCGTAGAACTAGCGGGAGCGGATGAGCAGTTCTTC.

In its sample, this clone was seen once. This rearrangement joins TRBV9 to TRBJ1-1; weak D call: TRBD1 (5 bases). This CDR3 has 15 residues. V dropped 4 bases and J dropped 0 bases, with 13 bases sitting between them. Germline V gene lookup returns CDR1 SGDLS and CDR2 YYNGEE. The CDR3 here is CASSPGLPVNTEAFF. The CDR3 DNA is TGTGCCAGCAGCCCGGGACTGCCGGTGAACACTGAAGCTTTCTTT.

V is TRBV12-5 and J is TRBJ1-1, with a weak D call TRBD1 (6 bases). The germline CDR1 and CDR2 sequences are LGHNT and FRNRAP. V lost 7 bases and J lost 5, with 14 bases in between. The CDR3 length is 13 residues. Here the CDR3 reads CASARWQGTEAFF. The CDR3 DNA follows: TGTGCTAGTGCCCGGTGGCAGGGGACTGAAGCTTTCTTT.